A selection of T cell receptor beta chains follows, all from one sample in a study of cytomegalovirus exposure and HLA in healthy donors. Clones were sequenced by immunoSEQ multiplex PCR, and TCRdb holds only the in-frame ones, with some missing. In the table there are about 140,000 clones, roughly four fifths of which are singletons. Input material: PBMCs. These receptors were collected from a man aged 35-49 years in good health and CMV-seropositive. The CDR3 runs from the conserved cysteine through the conserved F or W. The D gene is left open where the match is weak. Expanded clones are given a class, and other clones once, few, many or no size at all.

-,-,TRBJ2-2,TRBV5-1,CASSLKRRVTGELFF,TGCGCCAGCAGCTTGAAACGGCGGGTGACCGGGGAGCTGTTTTTT
-,once,TRBJ1-2,TRBV7-9,CASSLAPGDYGYTF,TGTGCCAGCAGCTTAGCGCCGGGGGACTATGGCTACACCTTC
-,-,TRBJ1-3,TRBV28,CASSPGDRDGSSGNTIYF,TGTGCCAGCAGTCCGGGGGATCGGGACGGTTCCTCTGGAAACACCATATATTTT
TRBD1,-,TRBJ2-7,TRBV5-5,CASSPYRDSSYEQYF,TGTGCCAGCAGCCCCTACAGGGACAGCTCCTACGAGCAGTACTTC
TRBD2,few,TRBJ2-7,TRBV10-1,CASGPGRASGRFSTYEQYF,TGCGCCAGCGGTCCAGGGAGGGCTAGCGGGAGGTTCTCCACCTACGAGCAGTACTTC
-,-,TRBJ1-5,TRBV18,CASSPPSSSHPQHF,TGTGCCAGCTCACCACCGTCGAGTAGCCATCCCCAGCATTTT
TRBD1,few,TRBJ2-1,TRBV7-2,CASSNHRQGLTPYNEQFF,TGTGCCAGCAGCAACCACCGACAGGGGCTTACTCCCTACAATGAGCAGTTCTTC
-,once,TRBJ1-5,TRBV2,CASSEGYRQPQHF,TGTGCCAGCAGTGAAGGGTACAGGCAGCCCCAGCATTTT
TRBD1,-,TRBJ1-2,TRBV18,CASSPQDRAGGYTF,TGTGCCAGCTCACCCCAGGACAGGGCGGGAGGCTACACCTTC
-,-,TRBJ1-5,TRBV6-5,CATQPPGYSNQPQHF,TGTGCCACCCAGCCACCAGGATATAGCAATCAGCCCCAGCATTTT
-,-,TRBJ2-1,TRBV19,CASTSLGQGPHNEQFF,TGTGCCAGTACCTCCCTCGGGCAGGGGCCACACAATGAGCAGTTCTTC
-,few,TRBJ1-1,TRBV11-2,CASSLVGRDTEAFF,TGTGCCAGCAGCTTAGTAGGGAGGGACACTGAAGCTTTCTTT
TRBD1,-,TRBJ2-3,TRBV4-3,CASSQNRGADTQYF,TGCGCCAGCAGCCAAAACAGGGGGGCCGATACGCAGTATTTT
TRBD1,few,TRBJ1-1,TRBV5-1,CASSPETGEAFF,TGCGCCAGCAGCCCAGAGACAGGGGAAGCTTTCTTT
-,-,TRBJ1-5,TRBV11-2,CASSLGLGQPQHF,TGTGCCAGCAGCCTAGGTCTAGGTCAGCCCCAGCATTTT
-,-,TRBJ2-1,TRBV9,CASSPGARPYNEQFF,TGTGCCAGCTCCCCGGGAGCCCGGCCCTACAATGAGCAGTTCTTC
-,-,TRBJ2-5,TRBV7-7,CASSPEWGGKETQYF,TGTGCTAGCAGCCCAGAGTGGGGGGGCAAAGAGACCCAGTACTTC
-,few,TRBJ1-6,TRBV30,CAWNRVGPLHF,TGTGCCTGGAACCGTGTGGGCCCCCTCCACTTT
-,-,TRBJ1-2,TRBV7-2,CASSFAAAYGYTF,TGTGCCAGCAGCTTCGCCGCGGCCTATGGCTACACCTTC
TRBD2,-,TRBJ2-3,TRBV9,CASSVASGGPADTQYF,TGTGCCAGCAGCGTAGCTAGCGGGGGGCCAGCAGATACGCAGTATTTT
-,-,TRBJ2-1,TRBV10-2,CASSRTILSSYNEQFF,TGCGCCAGCAGTCGGACTATCCTGAGCTCCTACAATGAGCAGTTCTTC
TRBD2,-,TRBJ2-1,TRBV2,CASRAGDANEQFF,TGTGCCAGCCGCGCGGGAGACGCCAATGAGCAGTTCTTC
-,-,TRBJ2-7,TRBV30,CAWSRQTYEQYF,TGTGCCTGGAGCCGACAGACCTACGAGCAGTACTTC